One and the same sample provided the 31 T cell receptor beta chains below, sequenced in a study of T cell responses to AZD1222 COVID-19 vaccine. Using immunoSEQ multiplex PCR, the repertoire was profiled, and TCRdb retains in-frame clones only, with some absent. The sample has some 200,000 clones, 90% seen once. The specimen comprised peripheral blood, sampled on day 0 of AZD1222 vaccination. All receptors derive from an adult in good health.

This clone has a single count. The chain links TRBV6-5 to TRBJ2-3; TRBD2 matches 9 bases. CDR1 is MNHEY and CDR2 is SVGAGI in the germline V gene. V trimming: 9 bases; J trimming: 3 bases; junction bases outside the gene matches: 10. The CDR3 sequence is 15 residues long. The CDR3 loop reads CASPKIAGDTDTQYF. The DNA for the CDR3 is TGTGCCAGTCCTAAAATAGCGGGAGATACAGATACGCAGTATTTT.

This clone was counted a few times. The CDR3 protein is CASSEEGWSGGSDGYTF. The CDR3 DNA follows: TGTGCCAGCAGTGAAGAGGGATGGTCGGGGGGGTCGGATGGCTACACCTTC. The chain has TRBV6-1 and TRBJ1-2; tentatively, D is TRBD1 (5 bases). Germline lookup yields CDR1 MNHNS and CDR2 SASEGT. This CDR3 spans 17 amino acids. V was pared by 1 base and J by 6 bases, with 21 bases between.

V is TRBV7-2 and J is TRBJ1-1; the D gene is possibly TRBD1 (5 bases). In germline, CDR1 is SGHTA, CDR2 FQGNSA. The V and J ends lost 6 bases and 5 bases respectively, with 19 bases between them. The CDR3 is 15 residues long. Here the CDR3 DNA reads TGTGCCAGCAGGCTCATTGAGGGGTCGGTTACTGAAGCTTTCTTT. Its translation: CASRLIEGSVTEAFF.

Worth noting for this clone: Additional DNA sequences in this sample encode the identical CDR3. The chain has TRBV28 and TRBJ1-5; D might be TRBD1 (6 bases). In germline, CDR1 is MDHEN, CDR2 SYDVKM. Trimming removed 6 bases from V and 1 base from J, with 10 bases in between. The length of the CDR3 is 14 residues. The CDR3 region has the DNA TGTGCCAGCAGGTTGACAGGAAGCAATCAGCCCCAGCATTTT. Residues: CASRLTGSNQPQHF.

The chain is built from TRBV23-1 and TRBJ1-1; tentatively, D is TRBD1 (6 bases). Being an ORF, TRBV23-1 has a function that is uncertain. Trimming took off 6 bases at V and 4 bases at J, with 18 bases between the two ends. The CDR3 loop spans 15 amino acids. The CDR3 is CASRVLSRGSTEAFF. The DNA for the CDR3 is TGCGCCAGCAGAGTACTATCCAGGGGAAGCACTGAAGCTTTCTTT.

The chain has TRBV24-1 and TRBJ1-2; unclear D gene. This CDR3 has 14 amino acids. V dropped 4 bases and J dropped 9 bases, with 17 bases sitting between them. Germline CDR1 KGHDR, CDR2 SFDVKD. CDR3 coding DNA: TGTGCCACCAGTGACCCTCATGAAGCGGGGAGCTACACCTTC. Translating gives CATSDPHEAGSYTF.

CDR3 region: CASWERASSYNEQFF. The CDR3 DNA follows: TGCGCCAGCTGGGAGCGAGCGAGCTCCTACAATGAGCAGTTCTTC. The chain carries TRBV5-1 and TRBJ2-1, with D possibly matching TRBD2 (5 bases). Trimming removed 7 bases from V and 0 bases from J, with 14 bases in between. CDR1 is SGHRS, CDR2 YFSETQ, per germline. CDR3 length: 15 amino acids.

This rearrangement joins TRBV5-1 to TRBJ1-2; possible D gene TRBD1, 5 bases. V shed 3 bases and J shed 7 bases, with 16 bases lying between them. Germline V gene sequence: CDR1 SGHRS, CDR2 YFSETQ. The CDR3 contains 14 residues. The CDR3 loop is CASSWEPGTSGYTF. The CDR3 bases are TGCGCCAGCAGCTGGGAACCGGGGACGTCTGGCTACACCTTC.

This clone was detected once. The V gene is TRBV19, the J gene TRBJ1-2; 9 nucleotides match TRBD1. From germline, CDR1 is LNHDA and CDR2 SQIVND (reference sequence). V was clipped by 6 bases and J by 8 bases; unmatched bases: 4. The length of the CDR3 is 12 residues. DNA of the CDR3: TGTGCCAGTAGGGGGACAGGGTACGGCTACACCTTC. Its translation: CASRGTGYGYTF.

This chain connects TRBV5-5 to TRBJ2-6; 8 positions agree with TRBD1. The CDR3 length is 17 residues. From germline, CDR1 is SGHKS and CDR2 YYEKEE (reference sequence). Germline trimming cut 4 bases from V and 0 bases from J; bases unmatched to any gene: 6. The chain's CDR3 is CASSPTGDRSGANVLTF. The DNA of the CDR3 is TGTGCCAGCAGCCCGACAGGGGATCGCTCTGGGGCCAACGTCCTGACTTTC.

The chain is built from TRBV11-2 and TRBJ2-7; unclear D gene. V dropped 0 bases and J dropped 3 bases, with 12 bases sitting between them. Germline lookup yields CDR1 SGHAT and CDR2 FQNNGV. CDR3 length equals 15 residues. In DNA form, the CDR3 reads TGTGCCAGCAGCTTAGAATGGCAGGTGGACTACGAGCAGTACTTC. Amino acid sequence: CASSLEWQVDYEQYF.

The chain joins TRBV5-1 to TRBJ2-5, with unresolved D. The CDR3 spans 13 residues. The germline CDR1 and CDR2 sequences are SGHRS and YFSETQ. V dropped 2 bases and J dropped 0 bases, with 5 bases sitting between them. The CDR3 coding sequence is TGCGCCAGCAGCTTTGACAACCAAGAGACCCAGTACTTC. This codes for CASSFDNQETQYF.

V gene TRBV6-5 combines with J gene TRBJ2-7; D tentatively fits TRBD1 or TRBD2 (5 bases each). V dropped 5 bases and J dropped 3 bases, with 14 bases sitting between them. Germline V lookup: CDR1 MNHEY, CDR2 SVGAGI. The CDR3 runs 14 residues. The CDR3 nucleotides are TGTGCCAGCAGTCCCGGGACGGTCGTCTACGAGCAGTACTTC. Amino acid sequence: CASSPGTVVYEQYF.

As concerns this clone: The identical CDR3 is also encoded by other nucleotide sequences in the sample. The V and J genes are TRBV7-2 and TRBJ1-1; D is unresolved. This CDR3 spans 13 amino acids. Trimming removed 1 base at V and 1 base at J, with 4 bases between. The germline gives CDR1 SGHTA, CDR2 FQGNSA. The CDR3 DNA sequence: TGTGCCAGCAGCTTAGGGAGGAACACTGAAGCTTTCTTT. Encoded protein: CASSLGRNTEAFF.

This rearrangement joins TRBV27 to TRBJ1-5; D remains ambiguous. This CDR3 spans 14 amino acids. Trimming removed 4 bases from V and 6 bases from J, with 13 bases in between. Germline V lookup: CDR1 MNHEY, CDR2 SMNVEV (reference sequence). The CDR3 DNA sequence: TGTGCCAGCAGTTCCATAGCGTGGGGTCAGCCCCAGCATTTT. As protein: CASSSIAWGQPQHF.

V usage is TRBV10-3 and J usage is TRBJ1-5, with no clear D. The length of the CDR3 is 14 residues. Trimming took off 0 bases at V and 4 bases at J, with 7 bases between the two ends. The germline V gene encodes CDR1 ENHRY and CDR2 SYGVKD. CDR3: CAISESAGNQPQHF. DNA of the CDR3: TGTGCCATCAGTGAGTCGGCAGGTAATCAGCCCCAGCATTTT.

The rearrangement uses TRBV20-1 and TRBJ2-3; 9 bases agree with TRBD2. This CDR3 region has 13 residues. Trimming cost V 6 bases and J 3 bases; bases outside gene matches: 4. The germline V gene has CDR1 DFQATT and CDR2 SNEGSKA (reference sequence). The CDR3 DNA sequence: TGCAGTGCCAGTAGCGGGAGAACAGATACGCAGTATTTT. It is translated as CSASSGRTDTQYF.

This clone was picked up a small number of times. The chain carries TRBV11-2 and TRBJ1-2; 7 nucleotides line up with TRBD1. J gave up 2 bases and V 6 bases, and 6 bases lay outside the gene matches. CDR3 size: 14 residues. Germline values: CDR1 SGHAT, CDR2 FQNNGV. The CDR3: CASRYRGGNYGYTF. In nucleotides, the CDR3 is TGTGCCAGCAGATACAGGGGAGGAAACTATGGCTACACCTTC.

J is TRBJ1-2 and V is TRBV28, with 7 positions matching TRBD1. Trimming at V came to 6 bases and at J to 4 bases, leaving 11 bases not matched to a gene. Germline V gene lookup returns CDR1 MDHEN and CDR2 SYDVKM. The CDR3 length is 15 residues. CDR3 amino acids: CASSPYAGTVYGYTF. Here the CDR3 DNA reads TGTGCCAGCAGCCCTTATGCCGGGACAGTCTATGGCTACACCTTC.

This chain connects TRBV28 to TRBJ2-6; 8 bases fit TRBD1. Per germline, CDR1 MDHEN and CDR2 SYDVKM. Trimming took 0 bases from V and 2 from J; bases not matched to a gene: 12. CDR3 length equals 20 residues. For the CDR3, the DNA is TGTGCCAGCAGTTTATGGGCAGGGGGCGGTAGTGCCCCTGGGGCCAACGTCCTGACTTTC. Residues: CASSLWAGGGSAPGANVLTF.

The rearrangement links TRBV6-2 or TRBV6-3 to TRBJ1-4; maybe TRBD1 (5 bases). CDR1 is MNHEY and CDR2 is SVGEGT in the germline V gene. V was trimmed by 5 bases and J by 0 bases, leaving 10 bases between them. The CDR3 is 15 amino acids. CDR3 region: CASSTRDATNEKLFF. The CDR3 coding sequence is TGTGCCAGCAGTACCCGGGACGCAACTAATGAAAAACTGTTTTTT.

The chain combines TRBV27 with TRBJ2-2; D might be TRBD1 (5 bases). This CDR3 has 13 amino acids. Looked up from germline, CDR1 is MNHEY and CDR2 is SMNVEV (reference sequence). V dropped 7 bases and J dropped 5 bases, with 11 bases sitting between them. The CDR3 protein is CASTKGVTGELFF. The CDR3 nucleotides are TGTGCCAGCACGAAAGGGGTGACCGGGGAGCTGTTTTTT.

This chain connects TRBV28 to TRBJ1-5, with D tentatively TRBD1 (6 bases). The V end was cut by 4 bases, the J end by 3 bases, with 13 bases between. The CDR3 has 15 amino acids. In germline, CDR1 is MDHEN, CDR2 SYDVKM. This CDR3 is CASSSLKGHNQPQHF. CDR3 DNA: TGTGCCAGCAGTTCTTTAAAGGGACACAATCAGCCCCAGCATTTT.

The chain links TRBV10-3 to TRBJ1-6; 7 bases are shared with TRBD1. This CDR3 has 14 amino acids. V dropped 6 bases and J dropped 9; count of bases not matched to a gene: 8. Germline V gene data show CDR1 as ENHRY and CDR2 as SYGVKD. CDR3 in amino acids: CAISPGTDSSPLHF. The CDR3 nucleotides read TGTGCCATCAGCCCCGGGACAGATAGTTCACCCCTCCACTTT.

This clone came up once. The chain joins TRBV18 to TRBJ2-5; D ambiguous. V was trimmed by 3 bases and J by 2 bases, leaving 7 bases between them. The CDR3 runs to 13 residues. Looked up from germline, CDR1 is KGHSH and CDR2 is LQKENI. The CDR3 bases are TGTGCCAGCTCACCTCGCGTTCAAGAGACCCAGTACTTC. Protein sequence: CASSPRVQETQYF.

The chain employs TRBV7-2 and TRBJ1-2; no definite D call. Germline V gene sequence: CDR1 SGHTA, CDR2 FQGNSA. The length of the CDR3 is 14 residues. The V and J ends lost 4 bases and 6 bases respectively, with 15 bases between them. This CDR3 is CASSSHGQDNGYTF. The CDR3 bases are TGTGCCAGCAGCTCACACGGCCAGGATAATGGCTACACCTTC. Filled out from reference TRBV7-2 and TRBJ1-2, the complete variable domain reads GAGVSQSPSNKVTEKGKDVELRCDPISGHTALYWYRQSLGQGLEFLIYFQGNSAPDKSGLPSDRFSAERTGGSVSTLTIQRTQQEDSAVYLCASSSHGQDNGYTFGSGTRLTVV.

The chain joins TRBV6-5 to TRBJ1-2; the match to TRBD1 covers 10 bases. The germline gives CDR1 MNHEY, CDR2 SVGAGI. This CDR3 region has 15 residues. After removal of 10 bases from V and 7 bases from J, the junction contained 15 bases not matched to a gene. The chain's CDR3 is CATRQGANGLGGYTF. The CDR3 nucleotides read TGTGCCACCCGACAGGGGGCGAATGGTCTGGGTGGCTACACCTTC.

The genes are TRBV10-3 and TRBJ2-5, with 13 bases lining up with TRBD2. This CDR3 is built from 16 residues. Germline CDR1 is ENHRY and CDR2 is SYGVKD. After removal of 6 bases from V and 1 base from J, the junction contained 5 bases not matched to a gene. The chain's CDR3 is CAISPGLAGSQETQYF. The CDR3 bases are TGTGCCATCAGCCCGGGACTAGCGGGGAGCCAAGAGACCCAGTACTTC.

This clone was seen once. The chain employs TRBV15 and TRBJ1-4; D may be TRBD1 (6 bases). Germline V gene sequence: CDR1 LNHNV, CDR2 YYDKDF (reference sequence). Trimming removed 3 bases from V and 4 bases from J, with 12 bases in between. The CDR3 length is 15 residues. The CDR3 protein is CATSRSGDYNEKLFF. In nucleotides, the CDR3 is TGTGCCACCAGCAGGTCAGGGGACTATAATGAAAAACTGTTTTTT.

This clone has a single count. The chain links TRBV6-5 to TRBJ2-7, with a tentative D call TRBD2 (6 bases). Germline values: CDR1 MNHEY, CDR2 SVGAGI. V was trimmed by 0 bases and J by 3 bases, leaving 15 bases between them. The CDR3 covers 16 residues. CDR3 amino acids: CASSYSGSRGSYEQYF. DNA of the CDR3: TGTGCCAGCAGTTACTCCGGGAGTCGTGGGAGCTACGAGCAGTACTTC.

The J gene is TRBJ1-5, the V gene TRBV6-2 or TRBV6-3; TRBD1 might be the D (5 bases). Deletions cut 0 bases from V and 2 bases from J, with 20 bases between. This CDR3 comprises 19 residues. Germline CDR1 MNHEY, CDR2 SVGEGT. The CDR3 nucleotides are TGTGCCAGCAGTTACTCGGGGCGGGCGGGGCCAACCGGCAATCAGCCCCAGCATTTT. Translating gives CASSYSGRAGPTGNQPQHF.